This record looks at one T cell receptor (beta chain) sequence and its context. These data come from a study of blood T cell repertoires in COVID-19. At the level of the study: The United States, Italy and Spain were the sources of the acute and convalescent COVID-19 samples.

From germline, CDR1 is SGHTA and CDR2 FQGNSA. Trimming stripped 3 bases from V and 4 bases from J, with 12 bases between. The CDR3 loop spans 14 amino acids. Authors' data handling: Quantification of nucleated cells was approximated via reference gene primer amplification. Generated by immunoSEQ multiplex PCR, the TCRdb table keeps only in-frame clones and is missing some. The DNA gave D and trimming, while V, J and clone size come from that table. The sample records about 210,000 clones, about 86% being singletons. What was sequenced was peripheral blood. The sequence was obtained from a man between 45 and 60 years old with active or convalescent COVID-19. The chain couples TRBV7-2 to TRBJ1-1; the D gene is possibly TRBD1 (5 bases). The CDR3 protein is CASSLGGVATEAFF. The CDR3 nucleotides are TGTGCCAGCAGCTTGGGGGGGGTAGCCACTGAAGCTTTCTTT.